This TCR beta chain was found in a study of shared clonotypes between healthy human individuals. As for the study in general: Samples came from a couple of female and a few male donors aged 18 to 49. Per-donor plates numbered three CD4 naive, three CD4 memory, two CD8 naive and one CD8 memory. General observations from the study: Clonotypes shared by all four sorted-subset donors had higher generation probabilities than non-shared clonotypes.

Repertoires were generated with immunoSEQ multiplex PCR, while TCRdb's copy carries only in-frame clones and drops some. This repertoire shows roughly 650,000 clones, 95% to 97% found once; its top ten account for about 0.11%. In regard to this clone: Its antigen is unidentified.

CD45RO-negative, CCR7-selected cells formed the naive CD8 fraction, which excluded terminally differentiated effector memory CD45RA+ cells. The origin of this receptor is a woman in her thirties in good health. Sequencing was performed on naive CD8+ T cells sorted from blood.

The CDR3 region has the DNA TGTGCCAGTAGTATTCTAGCGGCCGTCTACAATGAGCAGTTCTTC. Translation: CASSILAAVYNEQFF. The V gene is TRBV19, the J gene TRBJ2-1, with 7 positions matching TRBD2. The length of the CDR3 is 15 residues. Per germline, CDR1 LNHDA and CDR2 SQIVND (reference sequence). V shed 3 bases, J shed 3 bases, and the junction held 5 bases outside the gene matches. Full variable domain (missing parts from reference TRBV19 and TRBJ2-1): DGGITQSPKYLFRKEGQNVTLSCEQNLNHDAMYWYRQDPGQGLRLIYYSQIVNDFQKGDIAEGYSVSREKKESFPLTVTSAQKNPTAFYLCASSILAAVYNEQFFGPGTRLTVL.